This T cell receptor beta chain was sequenced for a study of T cells expressing NK-cell markers. Germline-derived CDR1 and CDR2 are DFQATT and SNEGSKA (reference sequence). This CDR3 is built from 17 residues. TCRdb reprocessed the 5' RACE reads and reports one entry per CDR3 protein, with no DNA. The sample data list 150,000 to 180,000 distinct CDR3 sequences. This receptor was taken from a woman aged 45-65 years in good health. The chain carries TRBV20-1 and TRBJ2-1; checking the TCRdb D call of TRBD2 is not possible without DNA. The specimen was blood T cells: a sorted CD56 or NKG2C T cell subset, CD4+ or CD8+ T cells, or bulk PBMC T cells (not recorded which). This chain's CDR3 is CSARKSWDLAGENEQFF.